Following are 27 T cell receptor beta chains from one sample sequenced in a study of blood T cell repertoires in COVID-19. The repertoire was sequenced with immunoSEQ multiplex PCR; TCRdb's copy has only in-frame clones and lacks some. The top ten clones hold less than 4% of a sample with 150,000 to 200,000 clones, over 70% of them seen once. Sample: PBMCs or T cells enriched from blood (not recorded which). The origin of the receptors is a woman aged 55-70 years who had recovered from COVID-19.

This sequence joins TRBV27 and TRBJ1-6, with D possibly matching TRBD1 (5 bases). Germline CDR1 and CDR2: MNHEY and SMNVEV (reference sequence). V was shortened by 6 bases and J by 0 bases, with 12 bases between the two germline ends. This CDR3 comprises 16 residues. The CDR3 loop reads CASSPGSDSYNSPLHF. The CDR3 DNA follows: TGTGCCAGCAGCCCAGGGTCGGACTCCTATAATTCACCCCTCCACTTT.

This chain connects TRBV6-5 to TRBJ2-1; 8 bases align to TRBD1. The CDR3 is 15 residues long. V dropped 5 bases and J dropped 3; count of bases not matched to a gene: 6. CDR1 and CDR2 from the germline V gene are MNHEY and SVGAGI. The CDR3 loop is CASSLRGLDYNEQFF. In nucleotides, the CDR3 is TGTGCCAGCAGTCTCAGGGGGCTGGACTACAATGAGCAGTTCTTC.

This chain connects TRBV18 to TRBJ1-1; possible D gene TRBD1, 5 bases. Trimming removed 0 bases from V and 1 base from J, with 9 bases in between. Per germline, CDR1 KGHSH and CDR2 LQKENI. This CDR3 comprises 15 residues. CDR3 protein: CASSPPGGSNTEAFF. The CDR3 DNA is TGTGCCAGCTCACCACCGGGGGGTTCGAACACTGAAGCTTTCTTT.

The rearrangement joins TRBV5-1 to TRBJ2-2, with TRBD1 as a possible D gene (6 bases). The CDR3 spans 15 residues. Germline CDR1 reads SGHRS; CDR2 reads YFSETQ. V lost 7 bases to trimming and J lost 4 bases, with 17 bases between them. The CDR3 here is CASEPQGSPTGELFF. In nucleotides, the CDR3 is TGCGCCAGCGAGCCACAGGGTAGTCCCACCGGGGAGCTGTTTTTT.

V and J are TRBV7-2 and TRBJ1-1; unclear D gene. Germline V lookup: CDR1 SGHTA, CDR2 FQGNSA. The V gene lost 1 base and the J gene lost 5 bases, with 11 bases spanning the gap. The CDR3 is 14 amino acids. In DNA form, the CDR3 reads TGTGCCAGCAGCTTAGGGGCCCCGGGGACTGAAGCTTTCTTT. Translation: CASSLGAPGTEAFF.

This clone was seen once. The genes are TRBV5-5 and TRBJ1-2; 7 bases agree with TRBD1. The CDR3 extends over 14 amino acids. Germline V gives CDR1 SGHKS, CDR2 YYEKEE (reference sequence). V dropped 4 bases and J dropped 8; count of bases not matched to a gene: 11. CDR3 loop: CASSGPDRVQGYTF. CDR3 in DNA: TGTGCCAGCAGCGGACCCGACAGGGTACAGGGCTACACCTTC.

This clone occurred once. The chain combines TRBV7-9 with TRBJ1-2, with D possibly matching TRBD1 (6 bases). V was shortened by 3 bases and J by 4 bases, with 12 bases between the two germline ends. The CDR3 spans 14 residues. CDR1 and CDR2 (germline): SEHNR, FQNEAQ (reference sequence). CDR3 sequence reads: CASSFTGWVYGYTF. The DNA of the CDR3 is TGTGCCAGCAGCTTTACAGGGTGGGTCTATGGCTACACCTTC.

This chain joins TRBV18 and TRBJ1-6; D call uncertain. The germline V and J ends were trimmed by 3 bases and 6 bases, with 12 bases remaining between them. CDR3 length: 15 amino acids. Germline V lookup: CDR1 KGHSH, CDR2 LQKENI. This CDR3 is CASSPTGFSNSPLHF. The DNA for the CDR3 is TGTGCCAGCTCACCGACGGGGTTCAGTAATTCACCCCTCCACTTT. Complete variable domain (other parts from reference TRBV18 and TRBJ1-6): NAGVMQNPRHLVRRRGQEARLRCSPMKGHSHVYWYRQLPEEGLKFMVYLQKENIIDESGMPKERFSAEFPKEGPSILRIQQVVRGDSAAYFCASSPTGFSNSPLHFGNGTRLTVT.

This chain connects TRBV10-1 to TRBJ2-2; tentative D call: TRBD1 (5 bases). This CDR3 is built from 16 residues. From germline, CDR1 is WNHNN and CDR2 SYGVQD (reference sequence). Trimming cost V 4 bases and J 4 bases, with 16 bases left between them. This CDR3 is CASSGRAPLTTGELFF. CDR3 nucleotides: TGCGCCAGCAGTGGCAGGGCGCCGCTAACCACCGGGGAGCTGTTTTTT.

The chain carries TRBV2 and TRBJ2-7; D remains unclear. The V gene's germline CDR1 is SNHLY and CDR2 FYNNEI. Trimming pared 3 bases from V and 0 bases from J, leaving 9 bases between. The CDR3 sequence is 14 residues long. This chain's CDR3 is CASSDDRSSYEQYF. In nucleotides, the CDR3 is TGTGCCAGCAGTGACGATCGGAGCTCCTACGAGCAGTACTTC.

This clone was seen a handful of times. The genes are TRBV3-1 (or the pseudogene TRBV3-2) and TRBJ1-4; D gene unclear. Trimming removed 0 bases at V and 13 bases at J, with 21 bases between. The CDR3 extends over 16 amino acids. Germline assignment: CDR1 LGHDT and CDR2 YNNKEL (reference sequence). The CDR3 loop reads CASSQDLGSQRVRLFF. The CDR3, as DNA: TGTGCCAGCAGCCAAGATCTAGGTTCGCAGAGGGTCCGACTGTTTTTT.

The chain uses TRBV7-7 and TRBJ2-5, with D perhaps matching TRBD1 (6 bases). The V end lost 0 bases, the J end lost 2 bases, and 10 bases lay between the germline ends. Germline V gene data show CDR1 as SSHAT and CDR2 as FNYEAQ (reference sequence). The CDR3 extends over 15 amino acids. Here the CDR3 DNA reads TGTGCCAGCAGCTTAGCAGGACAGCCACAAGAGACCCAGTACTTC. Translated: CASSLAGQPQETQYF.

The genes are TRBV6-6 and TRBJ2-7, with 11 bases identical to TRBD2. J gave up 3 bases and V 8 bases, and 15 bases lay outside the gene matches. This CDR3 comprises 17 residues. Germline V gives CDR1 MNHNY, CDR2 SVGAGI (reference sequence). For the CDR3, the DNA is TGTGCCAGCGGTCGAAAGACGGCGGGACTAGCGGTCTACGAGCAGTACTTC. This codes for CASGRKTAGLAVYEQYF.

This clone was recorded only once. V gene TRBV10-3 combines with J gene TRBJ1-6; D unclear. The CDR3 has 14 amino acids. Germline V CDR1 and CDR2: ENHRY, SYGVKD. Deletions cut 2 bases from V and 10 bases from J, with 12 bases between. CDR3 in amino acids: CAISEGLSSSPLHF. The CDR3 coding sequence is TGTGCCATCAGTGAGGGACTGTCGAGCTCACCCCTCCACTTT.

Written as DNA, the CDR3 is TGTGCCAGCCAGAGACAGGGTAAATCCACAGATACGCAGTATTTT. Translation: CASQRQGKSTDTQYF. The rearrangement uses TRBV2 and TRBJ2-3, with 7 bases identical to TRBD1. V lost 8 bases and J lost 2; bases outside the gene matches: 10. Per the germline V gene, CDR1 is SNHLY and CDR2 is FYNNEI. The CDR3 length is 15 residues. Full variable domain (missing parts from reference TRBV2 and TRBJ2-3): EPEVTQTPSHQVTQMGQEVILRCVPISNHLYFYWYRQILGQKVEFLVSFYNNEISEKSEIFDDQFSVERPDGSNFTLKIRSTKLEDSAMYFCASQRQGKSTDTQYFGPGTRLTVL.

This chain links TRBV2 with TRBJ2-7, with TRBD1 matching over 9 bases. From germline, CDR1 is SNHLY and CDR2 FYNNEI. J was trimmed by 2 bases and V by 6 bases; bases with no gene match: 5. The CDR3 extends over 14 amino acids. CDR3 bases: TGTGCCAGCAGAGACAGGGGGGCTACCTACGAGCAGTACTTC. Translated: CASRDRGATYEQYF.

The J gene is TRBJ1-2, the V gene TRBV7-9; TRBD1 matches 7 bases. The CDR3 runs 14 residues. Germline CDR1 reads SEHNR; CDR2 reads FQNEAQ (reference sequence). Trimming took 1 base from V and 8 from J; bases not matched to a gene: 7. In nucleotides, the CDR3 is TGTGCCAGCAGCTTAGAAGGGGGCGCTTGGGGCTACACCTTC. This translates into CASSLEGGAWGYTF.

This clone was seen a few times. The genes are TRBV5-4 and TRBJ1-2; no firm D call. The germline CDR1 and CDR2 sequences are SGHNT and YYREEE (reference sequence). CDR3 size: 13 residues. The V and J ends lost 5 bases and 7 bases respectively, with 15 bases between them. CDR3 loop: CASRSGEWGGYTF. DNA for the CDR3: TGTGCCAGCAGATCCGGGGAGTGGGGTGGCTACACCTTC. Full variable domain (rest looked up from reference TRBV5-4 and TRBJ1-2): ETGVTQSPTHLIKTRGQQVTLRCSSQSGHNTVSWYQQALGQGPQFIFQYYREEENGRGNFPPRFSGLQFPNYSSELNVNALELDDSALYLCASRSGEWGGYTFGSGTRLTVV.

The V call is TRBV18, the J call TRBJ2-7; 9 bases line up with TRBD1. Germline V gives CDR1 KGHSH, CDR2 LQKENI. CDR3 size: 15 residues. V trimming: 5 bases; J trimming: 6 bases; junction bases outside the gene matches: 11. CDR3 bases: TGTGCCAGCTCATCGTCCGGGACAGGGAGAATCGAGCAGTACTTC. Its protein is CASSSSGTGRIEQYF.

This sequence joins TRBV2 and TRBJ2-1, with D uncertain. Trimming removed 6 bases from V and 2 bases from J, with 8 bases in between. Germline V gene data show CDR1 as SNHLY and CDR2 as FYNNEI. CDR3 length: 13 amino acids. This chain's CDR3 is CASRRFTYNEQFF. For the CDR3, the DNA is TGTGCCAGCAGGAGGTTTACCTACAATGAGCAGTTCTTC.

The rearrangement links TRBV18 to TRBJ1-3; D remains ambiguous. Germline V gives CDR1 KGHSH, CDR2 LQKENI. CDR3 length: 15 amino acids. Trimming took 3 bases from V and 0 from J, leaving 9 bases between them. The CDR3 is CASSPEQYSGNTIYF. DNA for the CDR3: TGTGCCAGCTCACCGGAACAGTACTCTGGAAACACCATATATTTT.

This clone was detected only a few times. The rearrangement uses TRBV11-2 and TRBJ2-5, with 8 bases lining up with TRBD1. The CDR3 runs 15 residues. After removal of 4 bases from V and 4 bases from J, the junction contained 8 bases not matched to a gene. Germline V gives CDR1 SGHAT, CDR2 FQNNGV. The CDR3 region has the DNA TGTGCCAGCAGCTCCCTCGGACAGGGCCCAGAGACCCAGTACTTC. It translates to CASSSLGQGPETQYF.

V and J are TRBV19 and TRBJ1-5; 8 bases fit TRBD1. The CDR3 loop spans 13 amino acids. From germline, CDR1 is LNHDA and CDR2 SQIVND (reference sequence). The junction had 3 bases not matched to a gene; V was cut back by 4 bases and J by 7 bases. The CDR3 sequence: CASSTGGGQPQHF. In DNA, the CDR3 is TGTGCCAGTAGTACAGGGGGCGGACAGCCCCAGCATTTT.

The chain employs TRBV27 and TRBJ1-2, with D hard to call. The CDR3 is 11 amino acids. Trimming left V 11 bases short and J 4 bases short, with 11 bases between. Per the germline V gene, CDR1 is MNHEY and CDR2 is SMNVEV (reference sequence). CDR3 sequence (DNA): TGTGCCGTGGGGAGGACCTATGGCTACACCTTC. Protein sequence: CAVGRTYGYTF.

This chain uses TRBV3-1 (or the pseudogene TRBV3-2) with TRBJ2-1; 8 bases match TRBD2. CDR3 length equals 16 residues. V was clipped by 8 bases and J by 4 bases; unmatched bases: 13. Germline CDR1 and CDR2: LGHDT and YNNKEL (reference sequence). DNA for the CDR3: TGTGCCAGCCAAGTTCGGGCGGGGGGCCTATACAATGAGCAGTTCTTC. Protein product: CASQVRAGGLYNEQFF.

The V gene is TRBV3-1 (or the pseudogene TRBV3-2), the J gene TRBJ1-1, with D perhaps matching TRBD1 (5 bases). Germline values: CDR1 LGHDT, CDR2 YNNKEL (reference sequence). The CDR3 has 12 amino acids. V shed 5 bases and J shed 5 bases, with 9 bases lying between them. The CDR3 DNA sequence: TGTGCCAGCAGCGCGGGGCTGACTGAAGCTTTCTTT. Translation: CASSAGLTEAFF.

The chain couples TRBV19 to TRBJ2-6, with a weak D call TRBD1 (6 bases). The CDR3 covers 15 residues. The V gene lost 3 bases and the J gene lost 2 bases, with 8 bases spanning the gap. Germline V lookup: CDR1 LNHDA, CDR2 SQIVND (reference sequence). The CDR3 sequence is CASSIQGTGANVLTF. In DNA, the CDR3 is TGTGCCAGTAGTATCCAGGGGACTGGGGCCAACGTCCTGACTTTC.